These 27 T cell receptor beta chains originate from one sample sequenced in a study of PD-1 blockade in classical Hodgkin lymphoma (dated by TCRdb to the early 2020s). The intended sense of this specimen's time point label: cycle 1 day 1 (C1D1), immediately before nivolumab initiation. All trial patients had relapsed after autologous stem cell transplantation, with cohorts A, B and C differing in prior brentuximab vedotin exposure. Magnetic negative selection with a Miltenyi CD8+ T cell isolation kit was used to purify CD8+ T cells from thawed PBMCs. The library was produced with the immunoSEQ multiplex PCR assay. TCRdb retrieved this table from immuneACCESS and kept in-frame rearrangements only. Not all clones are present; in checked studies, unresolved V genes account for under half, and no reason is known for the remainder. This sample gives 25,000 to 30,000 clones in total; approximately 86% of them show up just once. Of the sample, 5.5% to 8.5% is held by the ten largest clones.

Sequenced here: CD8+ T cells from blood, sampled at baseline. These TCRs come from a human donor with classical Hodgkin lymphoma.

This chain joins TRBV27 and TRBJ1-4; 9 bases map to TRBD1. The trim removed 5 bases at V and 8 bases at J, leaving 9 bases unmatched. This CDR3 has 15 residues. Germline CDR1 is MNHEY and CDR2 is SMNVEV (reference sequence). The CDR3 loop reads CASSVRDRVGEKLFF. The DNA for the CDR3 is TGTGCCAGCAGTGTCCGGGACAGGGTGGGAGAAAAACTGTTTTTT.

The CDR3 sequence: CASSARYGYEQYF. As DNA, the CDR3 is TGTGCCAGCAGTGCGCGTTACGGGTACGAGCAGTACTTC. The rearrangement links TRBV25-1 to TRBJ2-7; D ambiguous. V dropped 4 bases and J dropped 4 bases, with 11 bases sitting between them. This CDR3 has 13 amino acids. Germline V gene sequence: CDR1 MGHDK, CDR2 SYGVNS.

V gene TRBV7-9 combines with J gene TRBJ1-2; D gene uncertain. This CDR3 is built from 13 residues. V dropped 5 bases and J dropped 3 bases, with 10 bases sitting between them. Germline V gene data show CDR1 as SEHNR and CDR2 as FQNEAQ (reference sequence). This CDR3 is CASSLPLYYGYTF. The DNA for the CDR3 is TGTGCCAGCAGCCTCCCCCTCTACTATGGCTACACCTTC. The whole variable domain, filled in from reference TRBV7-9 and TRBJ1-2, reads DTGVSQNPRHKITKRGQNVTFRCDPISEHNRLYWYRQTLGQGPEFLTYFQNEAQLEKSRLLSDRFSAERPKGSFSTLEIQRTEQGDSAMYLCASSLPLYYGYTFGSGTRLTVV.

This chain uses TRBV9 with TRBJ1-3; tentative D call: TRBD1 (5 bases). The CDR3 is 12 amino acids. Per germline, CDR1 SGDLS and CDR2 YYNGEE. With 0 bases removed from V and 8 bases from J, the gap between germline ends came to 6 bases. This chain's CDR3 is CASSVGGDTIYF. Here the CDR3 DNA reads TGTGCCAGCAGCGTAGGGGGGGACACCATATATTTT.

The chain links TRBV28 to TRBJ1-5; D unclear. The CDR3 runs 17 residues. Germline V gene data show CDR1 as MDHEN and CDR2 as SYDVKM. V gave up 6 bases and J gave up 0 bases, with 18 bases separating them. The CDR3 DNA reads as TGTGCCAGCAGCACTGGGCGGCAGAAATATAGCAATCAGCCCCAGCATTTT. Amino acid sequence: CASSTGRQKYSNQPQHF.

The chain combines TRBV27 with TRBJ2-7; D is ambiguous. This CDR3 region has 13 residues. V shed 3 bases and J shed 3 bases, with 9 bases lying between them. Germline values: CDR1 MNHEY, CDR2 SMNVEV (reference sequence). CDR3 residues: CASSFALGYEQYF. The CDR3 bases are TGTGCCAGCAGTTTCGCCCTCGGCTACGAGCAGTACTTC.

The chain carries TRBV5-5 and TRBJ2-7; D unclear. V was trimmed by 0 bases and J by 3 bases, leaving 7 bases between them. The CDR3 consists of 13 residues. Germline assignment: CDR1 SGHKS and CDR2 YYEKEE (reference sequence). CDR3 amino acids: CASSLERVYEQYF. In DNA, the CDR3 is TGTGCCAGCAGCTTGGAGCGCGTCTACGAGCAGTACTTC.

The gene calls are TRBV19 and TRBJ2-1, with 10 nucleotides matching TRBD1. Germline CDR1 LNHDA, CDR2 SQIVND (reference sequence). This CDR3 is built from 15 residues. V dropped 6 bases and J dropped 10; count of bases not matched to a gene: 12. The CDR3 protein is CASSWVGQGGREQFF. The CDR3 DNA reads as TGTGCCAGTAGCTGGGTAGGACAGGGGGGTCGGGAGCAGTTCTTC.

This clone has more than one count but fewer than ten. The chain employs TRBV29-1 and TRBJ1-1; D is unresolved. The CDR3 contains 13 residues. Trimming stripped 4 bases from V and 2 bases from J, with 11 bases between. Germline V gene data show CDR1 as SQVTM and CDR2 as ANQGSEA. The CDR3, as DNA: TGCAGCGTTGTCGGAGTTGACAACACTGAAGCTTTCTTT. Protein sequence: CSVVGVDNTEAFF.

This clone was detected only a few times. V usage is TRBV27 and J usage is TRBJ1-2; D unresolved. CDR1 MNHEY and CDR2 SMNVEV come from the germline V gene (reference sequence). The V gene lost 4 bases and the J gene lost 4 bases, with 4 bases spanning the gap. The CDR3 length is 11 residues. CDR3 sequence: CASSSAYGYTF. Here the CDR3 DNA reads TGTGCCAGCAGTTCAGCCTATGGCTACACCTTC.

This clone was recorded once. This sequence joins TRBV28 and TRBJ2-5; 7 nucleotides agree with TRBD2. V was pared by 2 bases and J by 1 base, with 7 bases of the junction left unmatched. CDR3 length: 16 residues. Germline V gives CDR1 MDHEN, CDR2 SYDVKM. The CDR3 coding sequence is TGTGCCAGCAGTTTAGGGGCTAGCGGCTCCCAAGAGACCCAGTACTTC. Translation: CASSLGASGSQETQYF.

The rearrangement uses TRBV6-8 and TRBJ1-1, with 12 nucleotides matching TRBD1. Trimming took 5 bases from V and 2 from J; bases not matched to a gene: 21. The CDR3 runs 21 residues. Germline assignment: CDR1 MNHGY and CDR2 SAAAGT. The CDR3 sequence is CASSANRDRGLHKLSNTEAFF. The CDR3 DNA sequence: TGTGCCAGCAGTGCGAACCGGGACAGGGGGCTTCACAAGCTTAGTAACACTGAAGCTTTCTTT.

The J gene is TRBJ1-6, the V gene TRBV27; D is perhaps TRBD1 (6 bases). The length of the CDR3 is 16 residues. Trimming removed 11 bases from V and 0 bases from J, with 17 bases in between. The V gene's germline CDR1 is MNHEY and CDR2 SMNVEV (reference sequence). The CDR3 DNA follows: TGTGCCGGCTGCGGGACAACGAGCTCCTATAATTCACCCCTCCACTTT. It translates to CAGCGTTSSYNSPLHF.

The genes are TRBV10-1 and TRBJ2-3; D ambiguous. The CDR3 is 14 residues long. Looked up from germline, CDR1 is WNHNN and CDR2 is SYGVQD (reference sequence). V lost 5 bases, J lost 6 bases, and 15 bases lay in between. CDR3 in amino acids: CASSPDAFTDTQYF. The DNA for the CDR3 is TGCGCCAGCAGTCCGGACGCATTCACTGATACGCAGTATTTT.

This clone was counted a few times. The chain couples TRBV27 to TRBJ2-7; no clear D gene. This CDR3 comprises 14 residues. Germline loops: CDR1 MNHEY, CDR2 SMNVEV (reference sequence). Trimming took 7 bases from V and 7 from J, leaving 20 bases between them. CDR3 amino acids: CASTLRGPPWEQYF. The CDR3 region has the DNA TGTGCCAGCACTCTGCGAGGACCGCCGTGGGAGCAGTACTTC.

This clone was found once. The chain has TRBV2 and TRBJ2-3; no definite D call. The CDR3 extends over 15 amino acids. Trimming took off 10 bases at V and 0 bases at J, with 17 bases between the two ends. Germline V gives CDR1 SNHLY, CDR2 FYNNEI. The CDR3 region is CATPLQLWSTDTQYF. The CDR3 coding sequence is TGTGCCACACCCCTCCAGCTCTGGAGCACAGATACGCAGTATTTT.

V gene TRBV13 combines with J gene TRBJ2-3, with D possibly being TRBD2 (6 bases). This CDR3 contains 17 residues. The ends were cut back, 5 bases at V and 0 bases at J, with 18 bases in the middle. Germline V gene lookup returns CDR1 PRHDT and CDR2 FYEKMQ (reference sequence). DNA for the CDR3: TGTGCCAGCAGCCGGGAATCCGGAGGACTAAGCACAGATACGCAGTATTTT. It encodes CASSRESGGLSTDTQYF.

The V gene is TRBV5-6, the J gene TRBJ2-5; possible D gene TRBD2, 5 bases. Germline V CDR1 and CDR2: SGHDT, YYEEEE. Trimming removed 6 bases at V and 5 bases at J, with 17 bases between. CDR3 length equals 14 residues. The CDR3 here is CASNEGLERETQYF. Written as DNA, the CDR3 is TGTGCCAGCAACGAGGGCCTGGAGAGGGAGACCCAGTACTTC.

The chain is built from TRBV18 and TRBJ2-2; D remains ambiguous. The germline V and J ends were trimmed by 6 bases and 5 bases, with 16 bases remaining between them. This CDR3 has 15 amino acids. In germline, CDR1 is KGHSH, CDR2 LQKENI. CDR3 bases: TGTGCCAGCTCGCCTCTATGGTTGGTAACCGGGGAGCTGTTTTTT. Amino acids: CASSPLWLVTGELFF.

V and J are TRBV5-4 and TRBJ2-7; maybe TRBD1 (5 bases). Germline V gene data show CDR1 as SGHNT and CDR2 as YYREEE (reference sequence). The CDR3 covers 15 residues. V dropped 3 bases and J dropped 2 bases, with 15 bases sitting between them. CDR3 sequence: CASSSTRQPTYEQYF. CDR3 sequence (DNA): TGTGCCAGCAGCTCCACCCGACAGCCCACCTACGAGCAGTACTTC.

CDR3 in DNA: TGTGCCAGCAGCCCACGCGGGGCCAGGGGGCGGGGCTCCTACAATGAGCAGTTCTTC. It translates to CASSPRGARGRGSYNEQFF. J is TRBJ2-1 and V is TRBV7-9; 8 nucleotides match TRBD1. Germline loops: CDR1 SEHNR, CDR2 FQNEAQ (reference sequence). After removal of 5 bases from V and 0 bases from J, the junction contained 15 bases not matched to a gene. The CDR3 is 19 residues long.

The chain uses TRBV5-1 and TRBJ2-3, with TRBD2 identical over 11 bases. Germline values: CDR1 SGHRS, CDR2 YFSETQ. Trimming took 0 bases from V and 2 from J; bases not matched to a gene: 8. The CDR3 spans 18 residues. The CDR3 reads CASSLAELAGEYTDTQYF. For the CDR3, the DNA is TGCGCCAGCAGCTTGGCCGAACTAGCGGGAGAGTACACAGATACGCAGTATTTT.

This chain joins TRBV7-9 and TRBJ2-5; the D is unclear. The V gene's germline CDR1 is SEHNR and CDR2 FQNEAQ (reference sequence). V was shortened by 4 bases and J by 5 bases, with 17 bases between the two germline ends. CDR3 size: 15 residues. CDR3 bases: TGTGCCAGCAGCTCCGACTCTTTAAGTCGGGAGACCCAGTACTTC. This codes for CASSSDSLSRETQYF.

The rearrangement links TRBV6-1 to TRBJ2-5, with TRBD2 matching 11 bases. The junction had 8 bases not matched to a gene; V was cut back by 4 bases and J by 1 base. CDR3 length: 17 amino acids. The V gene's germline CDR1 is MNHNS and CDR2 SASEGT. CDR3: CASSARLAGPRQETQYF. The CDR3 coding sequence is TGTGCCAGCAGTGCCAGACTAGCGGGACCGCGCCAAGAGACCCAGTACTTC.

The sample holds a few counts of this clone. This chain links TRBV27 with TRBJ1-5, with no clear D. V lost 3 bases, J lost 3 bases, and 9 bases lay in between. The CDR3 extends over 14 amino acids. Germline V gives CDR1 MNHEY, CDR2 SMNVEV (reference sequence). CDR3 bases: TGTGCCAGCAGTTTGGACGGGTTCAATCAGCCCCAGCATTTT. This encodes CASSLDGFNQPQHF.

V and J are TRBV13 and TRBJ2-7, with 12 bases matching TRBD1. The germline V gene has CDR1 PRHDT and CDR2 FYEKMQ (reference sequence). The CDR3 loop spans 17 amino acids. Losses at the gene ends were 4 bases for V and 6 bases for J; bases not matched to a gene: 13. CDR3 protein: CASSSRSRDRGLSEQYF. CDR3 coding DNA: TGTGCCAGCAGCTCCAGGTCAAGGGACAGGGGGCTTAGCGAGCAGTACTTC. The full variable domain, completed using reference TRBV13 and TRBJ2-7, is AAGVIQSPRHLIKEKRETATLKCYPIPRHDTVYWYQQGPGQDPQFLISFYEKMQSDKGSIPDRFSAQQFSDYHSELNMSSLELGDSALYFCASSSRSRDRGLSEQYFGPGTRLTVT.

V usage is TRBV27 and J usage is TRBJ2-3; TRBD1 aligns across 11 bases. The CDR3 is 15 amino acids. Germline-derived CDR1 and CDR2 are MNHEY and SMNVEV (reference sequence). V lost 3 bases to trimming and J lost 6 bases; unmatched junction nucleotides: 5. CDR3 region: CASSFRDRGSDTQYF. The CDR3 coding sequence is TGTGCCAGCAGTTTCCGGGACAGGGGGTCGGATACGCAGTATTTT.